These T cell receptor beta chains were read from a single sample in a study of blood T cell repertoires in COVID-19. Libraries were prepared by immunoSEQ multiplex PCR; TCRdb keeps only in-frame clonotypes and omits some of them. The sample has roughly 170,000 clones, roughly 86% seen once; the top ten hold around 7.6%. The sequenced sample consisted of peripheral blood. The source is a man aged 35 to 55 who had recovered from COVID-19. CDR3s include the opening cysteine and the closing phenylalanine or tryptophan. D genes are given only for firm matches. Only some rows state a clone size, as once, few, many or a class for expanded clones.

d_call j_call v_call clone_size cdr3_nt cdr3_aa
NA TRBJ2-2 TRBV27 NA TGTGCCAGCAGTTTTTCACGGGGGATCCCTGGGGAGCTGTTTTTT CASSFSRGIPGELFF
NA TRBJ1-2 TRBV7-2 NA TGTGCCAGCAGCTTAGTCCTAAATTCTGGCTACACCTTC CASSLVLNSGYTF
NA TRBJ2-7 TRBV11-2 few TGTGCCAGCAGCCCGATTTTTAGCTCCTACGAGCAGTACTTC CASSPIFSSYEQYF
TRBD2 TRBJ2-5 TRBV5-4 NA TGTGCCAGCAGCTCCGCTGCGACTAGCGGCGAAGAGACCCAGTACTTC CASSSAATSGEETQYF
TRBD1 TRBJ1-2 TRBV4-3 NA TGCGCCAGCAGCCTCGACAGGGACCCTCTTTACTTC CASSLDRDPLYF
NA TRBJ2-3 TRBV19 once TGTGCCAGTAGTAGGACAGTCACAGATACGCAGTATTTT CASSRTVTDTQYF
TRBD1 TRBJ2-6 TRBV3-1/TRBV3-2 once TGTGCCAGCAGCCACTGGGACAGTCTCTCTGGGGCCAACGTCCTGACTTTC CASSHWDSLSGANVLTF
NA TRBJ1-5 TRBV6-2/TRBV6-3 NA TGTGCCAGCAGTTACGGACAAAGAAATCAGCCCCAGCATTTT CASSYGQRNQPQHF
TRBD1 TRBJ2-5 TRBV7-8 NA TGTGCCAGCACCCGGGACAGGGCCGGAGAGACCCAGTACTTC CASTRDRAGETQYF
TRBD2 TRBJ2-1 TRBV6-2/TRBV6-3 NA TGTGCCAGCAGTACCGGGACTAGCGGGAGGAGCTCCTACAATGAGCAGTTCTTC CASSTGTSGRSSYNEQFF
NA TRBJ1-5 TRBV19 NA TGTGCCAGCCAGGGGCATCCCGGGTGGCCCCAGCATTTT CASQGHPGWPQHF
TRBD1 TRBJ1-6 TRBV28 NA TGTGCCAGCAGTCCCACCGGAGGACAGGGAAATTCACCCCTCCACTTT CASSPTGGQGNSPLHF
TRBD1 TRBJ2-7 TRBV29-1 NA TGCAGCTTCCTACAGGGGGCCCATACCTACGAGCAGTACTTC CSFLQGAHTYEQYF
TRBD1 TRBJ2-5 TRBV10-3 once TGTGCCATCAGTGGGGGGGACAGGGGCCAAGAGACCCAGTACTTC CAISGGDRGQETQYF
NA TRBJ2-2 TRBV19 once TGTGCCAGTGTCGGGCGGGTCACCGGGGAGCTGTTTTTT CASVGRVTGELFF
NA TRBJ1-2 TRBV19 NA TGTGCCAGTAGTCTCTCCGTACCTCGACAGGACGTCTATGGCTACACCTTC CASSLSVPRQDVYGYTF
TRBD2 TRBJ2-7 TRBV20-1 NA TGCAGTGCTAGTCGCCTAGCGGGCGGGGAGCAGTACTTC CSASRLAGGEQYF
NA TRBJ2-7 TRBV3-1/TRBV3-2 NA TGTGCCAGCAGCCAAGAGGTCGGGTCCCACGAGCAGTACTTC CASSQEVGSHEQYF
TRBD2 TRBJ2-5 TRBV3-1/TRBV3-2 NA TGTGCCAGCAGCCAGAAGACTAGCGGGTCTCAAGAGACCCAGTACTTC CASSQKTSGSQETQYF
TRBD1 TRBJ2-7 TRBV29-1 few TGCAGCGTGAGCCGGGACAGGGTGCGCGAGCAGTACTTC CSVSRDRVREQYF
TRBD1 TRBJ1-6 TRBV5-1 NA TGCGCCAGCAGCTTGGGGGGGACAGATTATAATTCACCCCTCCACTTT CASSLGGTDYNSPLHF
NA TRBJ2-1 TRBV4-3 few TGCGCCAGCAGCCAAGACGCGAACCTCGGGTATGAGCAGTTCTTC CASSQDANLGYEQFF
NA TRBJ2-1 TRBV30 NA TGTGCCTGGCAAAGGAGGGATGAGCAGTTCTTC CAWQRRDEQFF
TRBD2 TRBJ2-5 TRBV2 NA TGTGCCAGCAGGACCGGGACTATTCAAGAGACCCAGTACTTC CASRTGTIQETQYF
NA TRBJ1-1 TRBV5-1 NA TGCGCCAGCAGCTTGATGGGGGCAGTAAACACTGAAGCTTTCTTT CASSLMGAVNTEAFF
TRBD2 TRBJ2-3 TRBV6-2/TRBV6-3 NA TGTGCCAGCAGTTACGGGACTACTAACACAGATACGCAGTATTTT CASSYGTTNTDTQYF
NA TRBJ2-3 TRBV7-2 NA TGTGCCAGCAGCTTAGACACCGCCATAGATACGCAGTATTTT CASSLDTAIDTQYF
TRBD1 TRBJ2-3 TRBV5-6 NA TGTGCCAGCAGCTTCCGCCGGGACAGGGGTTTCACAGATACGCAGTATTTT CASSFRRDRGFTDTQYF
NA TRBJ1-1 TRBV7-2 NA TGTGCCAGCACAGAGGCTGGTGAAGCTTTCTTT CASTEAGEAFF
NA TRBJ2-7 TRBV7-8 NA TGTGCCAGCAGCTTCCTCCCATCCCTCCTATACGAGCAGTACTTC CASSFLPSLLYEQYF
TRBD2 TRBJ2-3 TRBV24-1 NA TGTGCCACCAGTGATTTGTCTAGCGGGGGCACAGATACGCAGTATTTT CATSDLSSGGTDTQYF
TRBD2 TRBJ2-2 TRBV18 NA TGTGCCAGCTCACCTTCGCTAGCGGGGACTAACACCGGGGAGCTGTTTTTT CASSPSLAGTNTGELFF
TRBD1 TRBJ1-1 TRBV27 NA TGTGCCAGCAGTTCGCAGGGGGCTGAGGGAACTGAAGCTTTCTTT CASSSQGAEGTEAFF
TRBD1 TRBJ2-3 TRBV11-3 NA TGTGCCAGCAGCCCTCAGGGACAGCTCACAGATACGCAGTATTTT CASSPQGQLTDTQYF
NA TRBJ1-2 TRBV4-3 few TGCGCCAGCAGCCAAGATATAGATTTGGGCTACACCTTC CASSQDIDLGYTF
TRBD2 TRBJ2-7 TRBV10-3 once TGTGCCATCAGTGCTTCAGCGGGGGAGTGGGGCGAGCAGTACTTC CAISASAGEWGEQYF
TRBD2 TRBJ2-2 TRBV9 NA TGTGCCAGCAGTCCTACTAGCGGGAGCACCGGGGAGCTGTTTTTT CASSPTSGSTGELFF
NA TRBJ1-4 TRBV18 NA TGTGCCAGCTCATTACAGGGCGGAGATGAAAAACTGTTTTTT CASSLQGGDEKLFF
TRBD2 TRBJ2-1 TRBV19 NA TGTGCCAGTAGTCTCTCGACTAGCGACTACAATGAGCAGTTCTTC CASSLSTSDYNEQFF
NA TRBJ1-3 TRBV11-2 NA TGTGCCAGCAGCTTACAGGGATCTGGAAACACCATATATTTT CASSLQGSGNTIYF
NA TRBJ2-3 TRBV28 NA TGTGCCAGCAGTTTACGGATCGGGTCCGAGAGGTATTTT CASSLRIGSERYF
NA TRBJ1-3 TRBV4-1 NA TGCGCCAGCAGCCAAGCGAGACTGATCTTTGGAAACACCATATATTTT CASSQARLIFGNTIYF
NA TRBJ2-2 TRBV6-5 NA TGTGCCAGCAGTTTCGCCGGGACTTACCACACCGGGGAGCTGTTTTTT CASSFAGTYHTGELFF
TRBD1 TRBJ1-1 TRBV7-2 NA TGTGCCAGCAGCCGACAGGGCAAGACTGAAGCTTTCTTT CASSRQGKTEAFF
TRBD2 TRBJ2-1 TRBV6-2/TRBV6-3 NA TGTGCCAGCAGTAAACCGGGACTAGCGGGAGGGCCGGGCGATGAGCAGTTCTTC CASSKPGLAGGPGDEQFF
TRBD2 TRBJ2-1 TRBV6-4 NA TGTGCCAGCAGTGACTCAGCGGGGGGCTACAATGAGCAGTTCTTC CASSDSAGGYNEQFF
NA TRBJ1-1 TRBV11-3 many TGTGCCAGCAGCCCTGGACAGTCGAACACTGAAGCTTTCTTT CASSPGQSNTEAFF
NA TRBJ1-2 TRBV15 once TGTGCCACCAGCAGAGATCCCGACTATGGCTACACCTTC CATSRDPDYGYTF
NA TRBJ1-5 TRBV30 NA TGTGCCTGGAGCGGGAGGGTTGATCAGCCCCAGCATTTT CAWSGRVDQPQHF
NA TRBJ2-3 TRBV11-2 NA TGTGCCAGCAGCTCGTATTCGAGGATGGACACAGATACGCAGTATTTT CASSSYSRMDTDTQYF
NA TRBJ2-7 TRBV9 NA TGTGCCAGCAGCGCCTACGACAGCTACGAGCAGTACTTC CASSAYDSYEQYF
TRBD1 TRBJ1-4 TRBV2 NA TGTGCCAGCAGTGGGGGGGACAGGGCTGAAAAACTGTTTTTT CASSGGDRAEKLFF
NA TRBJ1-4 TRBV4-2 NA TGTGCCAGCAGCCAAAGGGGGAACGAAAAACTGTTTTTT CASSQRGNEKLFF
NA TRBJ1-3 TRBV19 NA TGTGCCAGTAGTAAGTGGGGGGACTCTGGAAACACCATATATTTT CASSKWGDSGNTIYF